This TCR beta chain originates from a study of low-dose radiotherapy and immunotherapy resistance in tumors. Study as a whole: Every 2 weeks, cohort 1 got 0.5 Gy, reaching 6.5 Gy to the planning target volume. Every two weeks, cyclophosphamide 200 mg/m2 was infused one day before radiation plus immunotherapy. With cycle 1 day 1 as the start, patients took oral aspirin 300 mg daily for four cycles.

Alpha and beta chains were covered, as first-strand cDNA relied on TRAV- and TRBV-specific primers. Using a constant-region primer together with a V-primer adapter, TCRs were subjected to around 20 PCR cycles of amplification. Following isolation, mRNA was amplified via in vitro transcription. TCRdb ran MiXCR on the reads and lists one entry per CDR3 protein. The sample has 30,000 to 40,000 distinct CDR3 sequences; 20% to 25% are singletons. The CDR3 sequence is 13 residues long. Trimming removed 2 bases at V and 3 bases at J, with 9 bases between. Germline CDR1 reads SGHRS; CDR2 reads YFSETQ. Time point: after trial treatment. Specified treatment: LDRT plus nivolumab, ipilimumab, low-dose cyclophosphamide and aspirin (RACIN trial). This clonotype was observed many times.

This TCR was recovered from a female donor with ovarian cancer. The sample in question was PBMCs, obtained after low-dose radiotherapy plus immunotherapy. The V gene is TRBV5-1, the J gene TRBJ2-7; D is ambiguous. The CDR3, as DNA: TGCGCCAGCAGCTTAGCCCAAAACTACGAGCAGTACTTC. Its protein is CASSLAQNYEQYF.